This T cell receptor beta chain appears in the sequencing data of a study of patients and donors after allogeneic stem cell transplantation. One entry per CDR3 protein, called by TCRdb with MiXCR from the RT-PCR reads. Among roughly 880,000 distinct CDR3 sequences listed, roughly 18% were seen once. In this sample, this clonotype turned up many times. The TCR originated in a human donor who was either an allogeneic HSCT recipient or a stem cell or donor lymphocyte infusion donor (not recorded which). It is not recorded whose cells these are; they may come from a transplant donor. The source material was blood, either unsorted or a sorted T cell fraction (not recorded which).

CDR3 amino acids: CSVDQGSWTEAFF. The CDR3 nucleotides read TGCAGCGTTGACCAGGGAAGTTGGACTGAAGCTTTCTTT. The V gene is TRBV29-1, the J gene TRBJ1-1, with D perhaps TRBD1 (5 bases). Germline V gene sequence: CDR1 SQVTM, CDR2 ANQGSEA. The CDR3 runs to 13 residues. V lost 3 bases, J lost 5 bases, and 13 bases lay in between.